What follows describes a single T cell receptor beta chain. Antigen unknown. This sample is part of a study of cytotoxic CD8 clonotypes in ibrutinib-treated CLL. General observations from the study: Lymph node repertoires were not studied, and sampling times were unmatched.

V gave up 0 bases and J gave up 0 bases; unmatched junction bases: 8. The CDR3 runs 20 residues. CDR1 and CDR2 (germline): SGHRS, YFSETQ. Sequencing was designed to attain a depth spanning 1 in 200,000 to 1 in 1 million T cells. TCRdb's copy holds only in-frame clones and misses some; the assay was immunoSEQ multiplex PCR. The sample has some 16,000 clones, 65% to 70% seen once. This TCR was recovered from a human donor with chronic lymphocytic leukemia. The J gene is TRBJ2-3, the V gene TRBV5-1; TRBD2 matches at 15 bases. The material sequenced was PBMCs, taken before ibrutinib treatment. The CDR3 region is CASSLAWTSGGAGSTDTQYF. The CDR3 nucleotides are TGCGCCAGCAGCTTGGCTTGGACTAGCGGGGGGGCTGGAAGCACAGATACGCAGTATTTT.